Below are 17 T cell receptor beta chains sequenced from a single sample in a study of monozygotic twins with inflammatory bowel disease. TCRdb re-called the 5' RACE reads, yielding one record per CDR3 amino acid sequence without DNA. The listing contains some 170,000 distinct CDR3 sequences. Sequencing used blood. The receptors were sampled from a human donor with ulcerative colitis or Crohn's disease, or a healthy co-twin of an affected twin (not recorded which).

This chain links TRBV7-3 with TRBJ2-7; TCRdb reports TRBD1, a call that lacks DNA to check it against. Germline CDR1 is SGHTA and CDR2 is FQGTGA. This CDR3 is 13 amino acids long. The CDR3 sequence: CASSRDNSYEQYF.

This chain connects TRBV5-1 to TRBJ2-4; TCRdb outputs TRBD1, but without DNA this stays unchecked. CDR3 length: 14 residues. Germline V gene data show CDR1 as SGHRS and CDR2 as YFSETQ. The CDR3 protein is CASSLWGGQNIQYF.

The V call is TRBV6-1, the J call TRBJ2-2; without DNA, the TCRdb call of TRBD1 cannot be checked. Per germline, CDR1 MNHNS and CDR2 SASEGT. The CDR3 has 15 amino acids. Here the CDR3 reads CASTSGQGNTGELFF.

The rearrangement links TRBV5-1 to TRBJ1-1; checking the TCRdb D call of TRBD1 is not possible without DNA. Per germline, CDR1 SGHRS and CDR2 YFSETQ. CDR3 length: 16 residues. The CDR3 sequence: CASSYIDPGQGSEAFF.

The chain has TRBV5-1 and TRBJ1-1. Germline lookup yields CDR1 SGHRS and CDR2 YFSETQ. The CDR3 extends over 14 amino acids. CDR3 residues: CASSLKSMNTEAFF. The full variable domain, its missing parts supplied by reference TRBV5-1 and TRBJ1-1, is KAGVTQTPRYLIKTRGQQVTLSCSPISGHRSVSWYQQTPGQGLQFLFEYFSETQRNKGNFPGRFSGRQFSNSRSEMNVSTLELGDSALYLCASSLKSMNTEAFFGQGTRLTVV.

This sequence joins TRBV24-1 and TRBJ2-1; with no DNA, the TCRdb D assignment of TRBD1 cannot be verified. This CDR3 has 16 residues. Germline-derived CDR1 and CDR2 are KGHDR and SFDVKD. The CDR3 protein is CATSDPRAGGYNEQFF.

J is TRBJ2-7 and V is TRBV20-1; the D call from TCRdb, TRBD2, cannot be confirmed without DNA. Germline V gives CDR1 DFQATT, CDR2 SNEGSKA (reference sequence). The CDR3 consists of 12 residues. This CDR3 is CSAGRNSYEQYF.

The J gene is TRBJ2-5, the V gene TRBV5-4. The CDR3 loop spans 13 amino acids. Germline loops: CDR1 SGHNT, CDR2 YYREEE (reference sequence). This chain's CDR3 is CASSPTDQETQYF.

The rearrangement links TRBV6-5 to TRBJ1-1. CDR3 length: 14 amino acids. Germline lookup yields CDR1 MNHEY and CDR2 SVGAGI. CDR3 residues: CASSFRGGSFEAFF.

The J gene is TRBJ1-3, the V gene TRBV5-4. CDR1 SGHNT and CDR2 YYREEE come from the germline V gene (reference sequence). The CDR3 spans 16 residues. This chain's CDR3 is CASSLSSGLAGNTIYF.

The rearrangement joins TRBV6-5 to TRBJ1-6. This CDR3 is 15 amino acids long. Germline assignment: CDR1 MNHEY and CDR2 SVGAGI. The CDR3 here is CASSLGSGPNSPLHF.

CDR3 loop: CASRALLGRGSGDTQYF. The chain recombines TRBV6-5 with TRBJ2-3; TCRdb indicates TRBD2, and absent DNA this call remains unverified. The CDR3 loop spans 17 amino acids. Germline V lookup: CDR1 MNHEY, CDR2 SVGAGI.

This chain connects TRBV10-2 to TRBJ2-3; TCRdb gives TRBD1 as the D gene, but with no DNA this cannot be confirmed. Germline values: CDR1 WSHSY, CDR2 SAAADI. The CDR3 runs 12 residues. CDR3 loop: CASSNTGHTQYF.

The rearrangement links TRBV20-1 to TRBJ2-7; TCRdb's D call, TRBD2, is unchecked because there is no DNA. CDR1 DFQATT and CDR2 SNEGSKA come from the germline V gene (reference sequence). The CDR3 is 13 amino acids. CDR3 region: CSASPGVAGQQYF.

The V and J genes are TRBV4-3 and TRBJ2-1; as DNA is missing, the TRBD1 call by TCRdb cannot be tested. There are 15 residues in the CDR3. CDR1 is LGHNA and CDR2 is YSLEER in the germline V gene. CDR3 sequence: CASSARIAVDSSRFF.

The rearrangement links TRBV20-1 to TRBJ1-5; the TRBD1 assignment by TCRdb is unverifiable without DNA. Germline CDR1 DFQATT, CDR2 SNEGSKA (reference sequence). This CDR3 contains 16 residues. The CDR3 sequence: CSARESTGLSNQPQHF.

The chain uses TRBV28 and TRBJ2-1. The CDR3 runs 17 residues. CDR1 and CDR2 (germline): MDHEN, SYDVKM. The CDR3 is CASSLNFGSSSYNEQFF.